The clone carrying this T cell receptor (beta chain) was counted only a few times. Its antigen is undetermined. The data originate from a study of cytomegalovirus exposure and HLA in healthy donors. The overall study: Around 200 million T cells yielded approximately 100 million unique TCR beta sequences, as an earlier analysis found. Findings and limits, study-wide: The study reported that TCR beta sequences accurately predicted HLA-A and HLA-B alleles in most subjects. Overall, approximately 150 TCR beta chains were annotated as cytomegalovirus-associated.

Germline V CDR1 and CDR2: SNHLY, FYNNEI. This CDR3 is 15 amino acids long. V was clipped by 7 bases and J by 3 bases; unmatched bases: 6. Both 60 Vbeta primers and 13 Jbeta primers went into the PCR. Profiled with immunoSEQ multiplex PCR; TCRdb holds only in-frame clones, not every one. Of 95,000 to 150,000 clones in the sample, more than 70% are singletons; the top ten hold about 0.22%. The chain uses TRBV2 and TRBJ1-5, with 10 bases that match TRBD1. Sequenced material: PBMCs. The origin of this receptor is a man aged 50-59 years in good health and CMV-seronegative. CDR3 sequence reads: CASTWTGGFNQPQHF. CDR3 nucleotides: TGTGCCAGCACTTGGACAGGGGGATTCAATCAGCCCCAGCATTTT. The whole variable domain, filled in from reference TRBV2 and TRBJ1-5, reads EPEVTQTPSHQVTQMGQEVILRCVPISNHLYFYWYRQILGQKVEFLVSFYNNEISEKSEIFDDQFSVERPDGSNFTLKIRSTKLEDSAMYFCASTWTGGFNQPQHFGDGTRLSIL.